Listed below are T cell receptor beta chains from one sample, sequenced in a study of blood T cell repertoires in COVID-19. TCRdb's copy holds only in-frame clones and misses some; the assay was immunoSEQ multiplex PCR. The sample records 250,000 or so clones, 90% being singletons. Input material: peripheral blood. The source of these receptors is a woman aged 60-75 years with COVID-19, enrolled during active disease. Both conserved end residues are part of each CDR3. The D gene is left open where the match is weak. Clone size, where shown, is once, few, many, or a class for clones that have expanded.

j_call clone_size v_call d_call cdr3_aa cdr3_nt
TRBJ1-1 NA TRBV7-9 NA CASREGLQGVAFF TGTGCCAGCAGGGAGGGACTACAGGGTGTCGCTTTCTTT
TRBJ1-1 NA TRBV9 NA CASSVEGRSRGAFF TGTGCCAGCAGCGTAGAGGGAAGGTCCCGAGGGGCTTTCTTT
TRBJ1-3 NA TRBV30 TRBD1 CAWSVQGGYSGNTIYF TGTGCCTGGAGTGTCCAGGGGGGATACTCTGGAAACACCATATATTTT
TRBJ1-1 NA TRBV10-3 TRBD1 CAISADRGGFEAFF TGTGCCATCAGCGCAGACAGGGGGGGTTTTGAAGCTTTCTTT
TRBJ1-6 few TRBV9 NA CASSVTDSYNSPLHF TGTGCCAGCAGCGTTACAGACTCCTATAATTCACCCCTCCACTTT
TRBJ1-2 NA TRBV19 NA CASSISGGGGYGYTF TGTGCCAGTAGTATCTCAGGCGGCGGAGGCTATGGCTACACCTTC
TRBJ1-1 few TRBV11-2 TRBD1 CASSTYRQGPNTEAFF TGTGCCAGCAGCACCTACAGACAGGGCCCGAACACTGAAGCTTTCTTT
TRBJ2-3 NA TRBV6-5 NA CASSKGAGHTQYF TGTGCCAGCAGCAAAGGAGCGGGCCATACGCAGTATTTT
TRBJ2-3 NA TRBV20-1 TRBD2 CSASLAGSTDTQYF TGCAGTGCTAGTCTAGCGGGGAGCACAGATACGCAGTATTTT
TRBJ2-1 NA TRBV19 TRBD1 CASSPQGVGNEQFF TGTGCCAGTAGTCCGCAGGGGGTTGGCAATGAGCAGTTCTTC
TRBJ2-7 NA TRBV7-2 NA CASSSDGHYTYEQYF TGTGCCAGCAGCTCGGATGGCCACTACACCTACGAGCAGTACTTC
TRBJ1-5 NA TRBV3-1/TRBV3-2 TRBD1 CASSHSSLQRGHQPQHF TGTGCCAGCAGCCATTCGTCCCTCCAGAGGGGGCATCAGCCCCAGCATTTT
TRBJ2-5 NA TRBV2 NA CASLLGQWGQETQYF TGTGCCAGCCTACTAGGACAGTGGGGGCAAGAGACCCAGTACTTC
TRBJ2-7 NA TRBV25-1 TRBD2 CASSEWGGSYEQYF TGTGCCAGCAGTGAATGGGGGGGCTCCTACGAGCAGTACTTC
TRBJ1-4 NA TRBV19 TRBD1 CASRDRGPEKLFF TGTGCCAGTAGGGACAGGGGGCCTGAAAAACTGTTTTTT
TRBJ2-7 NA TRBV18 TRBD1 CASSLTRGRYEQYF TGTGCCAGCTCCCTTACGAGGGGGCGGTACGAGCAGTACTTC
TRBJ2-7 NA TRBV6-6 NA CASSYPAGAYEQYF TGTGCCAGCAGTTACCCCGCAGGGGCCTACGAGCAGTACTTC
TRBJ2-1 NA TRBV21-1 NA CASKRSRIFNEQFF TGTGCCAGCAAGAGATCCCGAATATTTAACGAGCAGTTCTTC
TRBJ1-4 NA TRBV7-2 NA CASSLMAVGGREKLFF TGTGCCAGCAGCTTAATGGCAGTAGGCGGGAGGGAAAAACTGTTTTTT
TRBJ1-1 once TRBV5-4 NA CASSLAGARLGSEAFF TGTGCCAGCAGCTTGGCCGGCGCGCGACTAGGGAGTGAAGCTTTCTTT
TRBJ2-5 once TRBV5-6 TRBD2 CASSRIGLGQETQYF TGTGCCAGCAGCCGAATCGGACTAGGCCAAGAGACCCAGTACTTC
TRBJ2-1 NA TRBV5-1 NA CASSLGLDLNEQFF TGCGCCAGCAGCTTGGGGCTAGACCTCAATGAGCAGTTCTTC
TRBJ2-3 NA TRBV9 TRBD2 CASSGSGGAGDTQYF TGTGCCAGCAGCGGTAGCGGGGGGGCTGGAGATACGCAGTATTTT
TRBJ2-3 NA TRBV10-2 NA CASRWTVSTDTQYF TGCGCCAGCAGATGGACAGTAAGCACAGATACGCAGTATTTT
TRBJ1-5 NA TRBV10-1 TRBD1 CASSPRQGRPFIDNQPQHF TGCGCCAGCAGTCCAAGACAGGGCCGGCCCTTTATAGATAATCAGCCCCAGCATTTT
TRBJ1-1 few TRBV2 NA CASTLRGEAFF TGTGCCAGCACCCTTAGGGGTGAAGCTTTCTTT
TRBJ2-6 NA TRBV6-6 TRBD1 CASSRDRGLGSGANVLTF TGTGCCAGCAGTCGGGACAGGGGGCTTGGGTCTGGGGCCAACGTCCTGACTTTC
TRBJ2-1 NA TRBV13 TRBD1 CASSLFGNRGAEQFF TGTGCCAGCAGCTTATTTGGTAACAGGGGGGCTGAGCAGTTCTTC
TRBJ2-7 NA TRBV5-6 NA CASSLSGRGYEQYF TGTGCCAGCAGCTTATCGGGCAGGGGTTACGAGCAGTACTTC
TRBJ1-1 NA TRBV19 TRBD1 CASKTGRRTEAFF TGTGCCAGTAAGACAGGGCGACGCACTGAAGCTTTCTTT
TRBJ2-3 NA TRBV6-6 NA CASSYTGEGTDTQYF TGTGCCAGCAGTTACACGGGGGAGGGCACAGATACGCAGTATTTT
TRBJ1-2 NA TRBV12-3/TRBV12-4 NA CASGEIYGYTF TGTGCCAGCGGAGAGATCTATGGCTACACCTTC
TRBJ1-1 once TRBV4-2 NA CASSQNGAEAFF TGTGCCAGCAGCCAAAACGGGGCTGAAGCTTTCTTT